This entry features one TCR beta chain sequence. This sample stems from a study of identical twins. Germline V gene sequence: CDR1 MNHEY, CDR2 SVGAGI. V was pared by 2 bases and J by 7 bases, with 16 bases between. This CDR3 region has 15 residues. One entry per CDR3 protein, called by TCRdb with MiXCR from the 5' RACE reads. The table includes about 730,000 distinct CDR3 sequences, around 20% detected once. This sample was shared with a second study, whose subject was T cells expressing NK-cell markers.

The sequenced material came from PBMCs. The receptor's source is a woman aged 18-29 years in good health. The chain joins TRBV6-5 to TRBJ2-3; the D gene is possibly TRBD2 (7 bases). CDR3 DNA: TGTGCCAGCAGTTACCGGGGGGCAAACGAGAATACGCAGTATTTT. As protein: CASSYRGANENTQYF.